A single sample gave rise to the 18 T cell receptor beta chains below, sequenced in a study of T cell changes during pregnancy in multiple sclerosis. Measured with immunoSEQ multiplex PCR; TCRdb has only the in-frame clones, and not every one. The table lists about 59,000 clones, just under 95% of them singletons. The specimen was CD4+ T cells from peripheral blood mononuclear cells, collected before pregnancy. Source of these receptors: a female donor with multiple sclerosis, enrolled in a pregnancy study.

This sequence joins TRBV19 and TRBJ1-5, with TRBD1 matching over 11 bases. This CDR3 is built from 16 residues. Trimming removed 4 bases from V and 0 bases from J; junction bases left unmatched: 2. Germline loops: CDR1 LNHDA, CDR2 SQIVND (reference sequence). The CDR3 DNA reads TGTGCCAGTAGTACTGGGACAGGGGGTAGCAATCAGCCCCAGCATTTT. Translated, it gives CASSTGTGGSNQPQHF.

This sequence joins TRBV5-4 and TRBJ2-7; 10 bases are a match to TRBD2. Germline V CDR1 and CDR2: SGHNT, YYREEE (reference sequence). With 0 bases clipped from V and 7 bases from J, the junction kept 10 bases outside the gene matches. CDR3 length: 16 residues. The CDR3 reads CASSLDLLAGVGEQYF. The CDR3 nucleotides are TGTGCCAGCAGCTTGGATTTGCTAGCGGGAGTGGGGGAGCAGTACTTC.

The genes are TRBV18 and TRBJ1-2; maybe TRBD1 (6 bases). Trimming took off 5 bases at V and 5 bases at J, with 15 bases between the two ends. The CDR3 contains 14 residues. CDR1 KGHSH and CDR2 LQKENI come from the germline V gene. For the CDR3, the DNA is TGTGCCAGCTCAACGGGACAAACTTATTATGGCTACACCTTC. As protein: CASSTGQTYYGYTF.

DNA of the CDR3: TGTGCCAGCTCACACCGGGACAGGGGTCTACACACAGATACGCAGTATTTT. Protein product: CASSHRDRGLHTDTQYF. The V and J genes are TRBV18 and TRBJ2-3; 10 nucleotides line up with TRBD1. Trimming took 4 bases from V and 2 from J; bases not matched to a gene: 9. The CDR3 runs 17 residues. Germline CDR1 KGHSH, CDR2 LQKENI.

This rearrangement joins TRBV11-2 to TRBJ2-5; TRBD2 agrees at 7 bases. CDR3 length: 17 residues. Germline CDR1 reads SGHAT; CDR2 reads FQNNGV. With 2 bases clipped from V and 1 base from J, the junction kept 10 bases outside the gene matches. The CDR3 region has the DNA TGTGCCAGCAGCTTAAGACCGAGCGGGACCCGCCAAGAGACCCAGTACTTC. This codes for CASSLRPSGTRQETQYF.

The chain uses TRBV4-2 and TRBJ1-2, with a possible D match to TRBD1 (5 bases). CDR3 size: 15 residues. CDR1 LGHNA and CDR2 YNFKEQ come from the germline V gene. V lost 1 base, J lost 4 bases, and 13 bases lay in between. Here the CDR3 DNA reads TGTGCCAGCAGCCAAGGACAGCAAAGGGGCTATGGCTACACCTTC. Translated, it gives CASSQGQQRGYGYTF.

The CDR3: CASSPDRTQGTQHF. CDR3 DNA sequence: TGTGCCAGCAGTCCGGACAGGACCCAGGGGACCCAGCATTTT. This chain links TRBV6-5 with TRBJ1-5; TRBD1 agrees at 7 bases. The CDR3 has 14 residues. The germline V gene has CDR1 MNHEY and CDR2 SVGAGI. V trimming: 5 bases; J trimming: 11 bases; junction bases outside the gene matches: 12.

The chain links TRBV11-2 to TRBJ2-5, with D perhaps matching TRBD1 (6 bases). The V end lost 5 bases, the J end lost 5 bases, and 24 bases lay between the germline ends. The CDR3 is 17 residues long. Per germline, CDR1 SGHAT and CDR2 FQNNGV. Written as DNA, the CDR3 is TGTGCCAGCAGCCCATGGACTGCCGGGACAACCAGCGAGACCCAGTACTTC. It translates to CASSPWTAGTTSETQYF.

This clone was detected once. The J gene is TRBJ2-6, the V gene TRBV19, with D unresolved. Per germline, CDR1 LNHDA and CDR2 SQIVND (reference sequence). Trimming took off 4 bases at V and 0 bases at J, with 10 bases between the two ends. The CDR3 has 16 residues. In DNA form, the CDR3 reads TGTGCCAGTAGTAGGCAGGCTAACTCTGGGGCCAACGTCCTGACTTTC. Protein sequence: CASSRQANSGANVLTF.

The chain joins TRBV19 to TRBJ2-4; 8 nucleotides line up with TRBD1. The CDR3 extends over 20 amino acids. With 0 bases clipped from V and 0 bases from J, the junction kept 13 bases outside the gene matches. In germline, CDR1 is LNHDA, CDR2 SQIVND (reference sequence). The CDR3 is CASSIDQVWTGTRAKNIQYF. The CDR3, as DNA: TGTGCCAGTAGTATAGATCAGGTTTGGACAGGGACGAGAGCCAAAAACATTCAGTACTTC. The complete variable domain, with remaining parts taken from reference TRBV19 and TRBJ2-4, reads DGGITQSPKYLFRKEGQNVTLSCEQNLNHDAMYWYRQDPGQGLRLIYYSQIVNDFQKGDIAEGYSVSREKKESFPLTVTSAQKNPTAFYLCASSIDQVWTGTRAKNIQYFGAGTRLSVL.

The V gene is TRBV5-8, the J gene TRBJ2-7, with 7 bases that match TRBD1. This CDR3 comprises 14 residues. Trimming took 4 bases from V and 3 from J; bases not matched to a gene: 7. Germline CDR1 SGHTS, CDR2 YDEGEE. The CDR3 sequence: CASSPADRVYEQYF. Written as DNA, the CDR3 is TGTGCCAGCAGCCCTGCTGACAGGGTCTACGAGCAGTACTTC.

The chain is built from TRBV5-4 and TRBJ2-5, with TRBD2 identical over 10 bases. With V trimmed by 0 bases and J by 4 bases, 3 bases remained unmatched. Germline V gives CDR1 SGHNT, CDR2 YYREEE (reference sequence). The CDR3 has 15 residues. The CDR3 region has the DNA TGTGCCAGCAGCTTGGGGCTAGCGGGAGCAGAGACCCAGTACTTC. Its translation is CASSLGLAGAETQYF.

The genes are TRBV7-2 and TRBJ2-7; TRBD1 is a possible D gene (6 bases). The V end lost 5 bases, the J end lost 2 bases, and 28 bases lay between the germline ends. Germline CDR1 reads SGHTA; CDR2 reads FQGNSA. The CDR3 has 19 residues. In nucleotides, the CDR3 is TGTGCCAGCAGCCTGACGGGCAGGGGAATCCTGAGGGGCGCCTACGAGCAGTACTTC. Its translation: CASSLTGRGILRGAYEQYF.

This clone was picked up one time. V is TRBV27 and J is TRBJ2-1, with TRBD2 identical over 9 bases. The CDR3 extends over 14 amino acids. In germline, CDR1 is MNHEY, CDR2 SMNVEV (reference sequence). V lost 5 bases, J lost 7 bases, and 6 bases stayed unmatched. The CDR3 sequence: CASSGGLAGNEQFF. CDR3 coding DNA: TGTGCCAGCAGTGGGGGGCTAGCGGGGAATGAGCAGTTCTTC.

The rearrangement uses TRBV6-5 and TRBJ1-5; D gene unclear. V was cut by 4 bases and J by 0 bases, with 4 bases left in between. This CDR3 is built from 13 residues. The germline CDR1 and CDR2 sequences are MNHEY and SVGAGI. The CDR3 protein is CASSSVSNQPQHF. CDR3 bases: TGTGCCAGCAGTTCAGTTAGCAATCAGCCCCAGCATTTT.

This chain connects TRBV7-9 to TRBJ2-3; tentatively, D is TRBD1 (6 bases). The CDR3 consists of 12 residues. V lost 5 bases, J lost 6 bases, and 9 bases lay in between. The germline CDR1 and CDR2 sequences are SEHNR and FQNEAQ (reference sequence). The CDR3 protein is CASSRTGDTQYF. Here the CDR3 DNA reads TGTGCCAGCAGCCGTACAGGGGATACGCAGTATTTT.

This sequence joins TRBV6-5 and TRBJ1-2; no firm D call. The V and J ends lost 6 bases and 2 bases respectively, with 7 bases between them. Looked up from germline, CDR1 is MNHEY and CDR2 is SVGAGI. CDR3 length: 12 residues. The CDR3 nucleotides read TGTGCCAGCAGGCGCTCCAACTATGGCTACACCTTC. Translating it yields CASRRSNYGYTF.

The V call is TRBV11-2, the J call TRBJ2-5, with D hard to call. The CDR3 runs 12 residues. V lost 0 bases and J lost 4, with 3 bases in between. CDR1 is SGHAT and CDR2 is FQNNGV in the germline V gene. The CDR3 nucleotides read TGTGCCAGCAGCTTAGAGAGAGAGACCCAGTACTTC. Protein sequence: CASSLERETQYF.